A selection of T cell receptor beta chains follows, all from one sample in a study of T-cell memory formation after mild COVID-19. TCRdb ran MiXCR on the 5' RACE reads and lists one entry per CDR3 protein. Of 190,000 or so distinct CDR3 sequences listed, around a fifth are singletons. Sequencing input: PBMCs or a T cell subset sorted from them (not recorded which). All receptors come from an adult woman who had mild COVID-19 (a few samples of this study predate the infection). Cell type and time point are not known. CDR3s include the opening cysteine and the closing phenylalanine or tryptophan. D genes are given only for firm matches. Rows may omit the clone size; those that give it use once, few, many or a size class.

D: TRBD2; J: TRBJ2-3; V: TRBV7-9; size: few; DNA: TGTGCCAGCAGCTTAGGAGTAGCGGGGAACGCAGATACGCAGTATTTT; CDR3: CASSLGVAGNADTQYF
D: TRBD2; J: TRBJ2-7; V: TRBV29-1; size: few; DNA: TGCAGCGTGGTCCTAGCGGGGTCCTACGAGCAGTACTTC; CDR3: CSVVLAGSYEQYF
D: TRBD2; J: TRBJ2-5; V: TRBV4-1; size: many; DNA: TGCGCCAGCAGCTCGACGCGGACTAGCGGGGGGGCCGAGACCCAGTACTTC; CDR3: CASSSTRTSGGAETQYF
D: -; J: TRBJ1-5; V: TRBV7-6; size: -; DNA: TGTGCCAGCAGCTTAACAGGACAAGGCGGTCAGCCCCAGCATTTT; CDR3: CASSLTGQGGQPQHF
D: -; J: TRBJ2-1; V: TRBV12-3/TRBV12-4; size: -; DNA: TGTGCCAGCAGTTTGGGGTTTGAGGGAAACAATGAGCAGTTCTTC; CDR3: CASSLGFEGNNEQFF
D: -; J: TRBJ2-7; V: TRBV9; size: -; DNA: TGTGCCAGCAGCGTAGAAGGCACCTCCTACGAGCAGTACTTC; CDR3: CASSVEGTSYEQYF
D: TRBD1; J: TRBJ1-6; V: TRBV5-4; size: -; DNA: TGTGCCAGCAGCTGGGGACAGATTATACCTTCACCCCTCCACTTT; CDR3: CASSWGQIIPSPLHF
D: -; J: TRBJ2-5; V: TRBV7-6; size: few; DNA: TGTGCCAGCAGCTTAGTTGTGTGGCAGGGGAAGGGAGAGACCCAGTACTTC; CDR3: CASSLVVWQGKGETQYF
D: -; J: TRBJ2-1; V: TRBV24-1; size: -; DNA: TGTGCCACCAGTGATTTAGAAGCGTTCTCCTACAATGAGCAGTTCTTC; CDR3: CATSDLEAFSYNEQFF
D: -; J: TRBJ1-1; V: TRBV29-1; size: -; DNA: TGCAGCGTTGAAGGAACCGACAAAAAGAACACTGAAGCTTTCTTT; CDR3: CSVEGTDKKNTEAFF